This T cell receptor beta chain was profiled in a study of PD-1 blockade in mismatch repair-deficient tumors. The V gene lost 0 bases and the J gene lost 4 bases, with 3 bases spanning the gap. Germline V lookup: CDR1 SGHRS, CDR2 YFSETQ. This CDR3 region has 12 residues. Study-level results: Rapid post-treatment expansion, then contraction, generally preceding radiologic response, marked tumor-resident clones.

Regarding this clone: Its antigen is undetermined.

The assay was immunoSEQ multiplex PCR, and TCRdb's table has in-frame clones only and misses some. The table shows roughly 45,000 clones, with 77% occurring only once. Mismatch repair deficiency was confirmed in all patients, by PCR or immunohistochemistry. The TCR-sequenced patients were three responders to pembrolizumab. The chain joins TRBV5-1 to TRBJ2-3, with D unresolved. The sequences come from PBMCs, collected before pembrolizumab treatment. The receptor was derived from an adult with mismatch repair-deficient cancer. This CDR3 reads CASSLVSDTQYF. Written as DNA, the CDR3 is TGCGCCAGCAGCTTGGTCTCAGATACGCAGTATTTT.